This TCR beta chain was identified during a study of shared clonotypes between healthy human individuals. This CDR3 has 16 residues. Germline values: CDR1 MNHEY, CDR2 SMNVEV (reference sequence). Trimming took 1 base from V and 8 from J, leaving 17 bases between them. Under the authors' procedure: Filtering differed because ImmunoSEQ produced junction-only sequences that carried no quality scores. The method was immunoSEQ multiplex PCR; TCRdb's version includes in-frame clones alone and lacks a portion of them. That table furnishes V, J and clone size, whereas the DNA furnished D and trimming. This sample has about 2.4 million clones, with 93% found just once.

Source material: naive CD4+ T cells from PBMCs. Subset denoted: CD45RA+ positively selected. The rearrangement joins TRBV27 to TRBJ1-4; weak D call: TRBD1 (6 bases). The sequence was collected from a man between 18 and 29 years old in good health. Some clones in this sample may be carry-over from other donors' samples. CDR3 DNA sequence: TGTGCCAGCAGTTTATTTGGAGGGGGAGAGGAAGAAAAACTGTTTTTT. Its protein product is CASSLFGGGEEEKLFF.